This note documents a single T cell receptor beta chain sequence. Generated by immunoSEQ multiplex PCR, the TCRdb table keeps only in-frame clones and is missing some. The sample lists fewer than 85,000 clones, about nine tenths occurring once. This entry comes from a study of OX40 agonist ivuxolimab in advanced cancers. In germline, CDR1 is MNHEY, CDR2 SMNVEV (reference sequence). The V gene lost 2 bases and the J gene lost 4 bases, with 5 bases spanning the gap. CDR3 length: 13 amino acids. The TCR sequence derives from an adult with an advanced solid tumor such as melanoma, head and neck, liver or kidney cancer. The chain has TRBV27 and TRBJ2-2, with D uncertain. Source: CD4+ or CD8+ T cells sorted from blood, taken in a trial of the OX40 agonist ivuxolimab. The CDR3 sequence is CASSLVLTGELFF. The CDR3 DNA follows: TGTGCCAGCAGTTTAGTCCTCACCGGGGAGCTGTTTTTT.